The present entry profiles one TCR beta chain with its context. No antigen is known for it. The source of the sample is a study of monozygotic twins with inflammatory bowel disease. General observations from the study: Nothing supported a single strong signal or clonotype that was associated with IBD.

TCRalpha and TCRbeta cDNA went through two nested PCRs of approximately 16 and 10 cycles. TCRdb reprocessed the 5' RACE reads and keeps a single row for each CDR3 protein, giving no DNA. This sample's table has about 300,000 distinct CDR3 sequences. The CDR3 loop spans 15 amino acids. Germline-derived CDR1 and CDR2 are MDHEN and SYDVKM. V usage is TRBV28 and J usage is TRBJ2-7; TCRdb selects TRBD1, and the lack of DNA leaves this call unchecked. Material for sequencing was blood. This receptor was identified in a human donor with ulcerative colitis or Crohn's disease, or a healthy co-twin of an affected twin (not recorded which). Here the CDR3 reads CASILGRGYPLEQYF.